What follows are 24 T cell receptor beta chains derived from one specimen sequenced in a study. TCRdb re-called the 5' RACE reads through MiXCR, storing one row per CDR3 protein. The sample shows approximately 7,200 distinct CDR3 sequences, around 37% of them seen only once. The sample consisted of memory CD4+ T cells sorted from blood. Stated subset: memory CD4+ T cells, CD4+CD45RO+CD25-. These TCRs come from a female donor with breast cancer.

This clonotype has a handful of counts. This chain uses TRBV28 with TRBJ2-7, with D perhaps assigned TRBD1 or TRBD2 (5 bases each). V was trimmed by 6 bases and J by 8 bases, leaving 23 bases between them. The CDR3 totals 15 residues. Per the germline V gene, CDR1 is MDHEN and CDR2 is SYDVKM. The CDR3 DNA reads as TGTGCCAGCAGCCTCCGAGGGGCGACGGGGTCTAAGCAGTACTTC. The encoded protein is CASSLRGATGSKQYF.

The rearrangement uses TRBV11-2 and TRBJ1-6; 8 bases align to TRBD1. J lost 7 bases, V lost 4 bases, and 15 bases had no gene match. CDR1 is SGHAT, CDR2 FQNNGV, per germline. CDR3 length equals 18 residues. CDR3 sequence (DNA): TGTGCCAGCAGCTCAATCCAGGGGGCGACGGTGCAAAATTCACCCCTCCACTTT. Translating it yields CASSSIQGATVQNSPLHF.

The chain combines TRBV29-1 with TRBJ2-3; 12 positions agree with TRBD2. The ends lost 1 base at V and 4 bases at J; junction bases unmatched: 9. From germline, CDR1 is SQVTM and CDR2 ANQGSEA. The CDR3 consists of 17 residues. The CDR3, as DNA: TGCAGCGTTGAAGGGGAGGCTAGCGGGGGGGCACCAGATACGCAGTATTTT. It is translated as CSVEGEASGGAPDTQYF.

This clonotype was seen only a few times. The chain's CDR3 is CASSFMGTYTDTQYF. The CDR3 region has the DNA TGCGCCAGCAGCTTTATGGGGACCTACACAGATACGCAGTATTTT. The genes are TRBV5-1 and TRBJ2-3; tentatively, D is TRBD1 or TRBD2 (5 bases each). The ends were cut back, 2 bases at V and 2 bases at J, with 12 bases in the middle. The V gene's germline CDR1 is SGHRS and CDR2 YFSETQ. The CDR3 length is 15 residues.

The CDR3 sequence is CASRFTRDRAYEQYF. CDR3 in DNA: TGCGCCAGCAGATTCACAAGGGACAGGGCCTACGAGCAGTACTTC. The rearrangement links TRBV5-1 to TRBJ2-7; 9 bases fit TRBD1. The germline V gene has CDR1 SGHRS and CDR2 YFSETQ. This CDR3 contains 15 residues. The V gene end was trimmed by 5 bases and the J gene end by 2 bases; junction bases not matched to a gene: 8.

The chain joins TRBV7-2 to TRBJ2-7; D is possibly TRBD2 (6 bases). The germline CDR1 and CDR2 sequences are SGHTA and FQGNSA. This CDR3 spans 14 amino acids. Trimming shortened V by 3 bases and J by 6 bases, and 15 bases separated the two germline ends. The CDR3 nucleotides are TGTGCCAGCAGCTTGCGACTAGGGGCCGGCGAGCAGTACTTC. It yields the protein CASSLRLGAGEQYF.

This clonotype was counted a few times. This chain uses TRBV25-1 with TRBJ2-7; 8 bases align to TRBD2. CDR1 MGHDK and CDR2 SYGVNS come from the germline V gene. J was trimmed by 2 bases and V by 4 bases; bases with no gene match: 13. The CDR3 covers 17 residues. CDR3 nucleotide sequence: TGTGCCAGCAGTGCCTCGGGAGGGAGCGGGGGCCCCTACGAGCAGTACTTC. Protein sequence: CASSASGGSGGPYEQYF.

The J gene is TRBJ2-5, the V gene TRBV27; 10 nucleotides align to TRBD1. Germline loops: CDR1 MNHEY, CDR2 SMNVEV (reference sequence). The ends lost 6 bases at V and 5 bases at J; junction bases unmatched: 15. This CDR3 has 17 amino acids. DNA of the CDR3: TGTGCCAGCAGACCAGCGGGACAGGGGAAGGGAGGGGAGACCCAGTACTTC. It specifies CASRPAGQGKGGETQYF.

As to this clonotype: The final CDR3 position lacks the conserved phenylalanine or tryptophan, pointing to a likely read error. The J gene is TRBJ2-4, the V gene TRBV19; 7 bases align to TRBD1. CDR1 is LNHDA and CDR2 is SQIVND in the germline V gene (reference sequence). J lost 9 bases, V lost 3 bases, and 8 bases had no gene match. The CDR3 length is 14 residues. The CDR3 nucleotides are TGTGCCAGTAGTATTGAAGGGGGCCGGGGCATTCAGTACCTC. Protein: CASSIEGGRGIQYL.

This chain joins TRBV6-2 or TRBV6-3 and TRBJ2-5, with 10 bases matching TRBD2. The V segment lost 6 bases and the J segment 4 bases; nucleotides outside the gene matches: 11. This CDR3 has 16 residues. Germline V gene data show CDR1 as MNHEY and CDR2 as SVGEGT. The CDR3 DNA sequence: TGTGCCAGCAGCCTAAGACTAGCGGGCCTCCCAGAGACCCAGTACTTC. Translation gives CASSLRLAGLPETQYF.

J is TRBJ1-2 and V is TRBV6-1; D is undetermined. CDR1 and CDR2 from the germline V gene are MNHNS and SASEGT. V was clipped by 3 bases and J by 11 bases, with 13 bases between them. This CDR3 is 12 amino acids long. CDR3 loop: CASSDPLSGYTF. The CDR3 DNA is TGTGCCAGCAGTGACCCGCTAAGTGGTTACACCTTC.

In regard to this clonotype: The junction does not match germline at one end; this may be a read error. The V gene is TRBV4-3, the J gene TRBJ2-1; either TRBD1 or TRBD2 may fit D (5 bases each). Germline V gene data show CDR1 as LGHNA and CDR2 as YSLEER. This CDR3 is 15 amino acids long. The CDR3 nucleotides are TGCGCCAGCAGCCAAGCGAGGGGAAGCACCGGGGAGCTGTTCTTC. This gives the protein CASSQARGSTGELFF.

This clonotype has only a few counts. The CDR3 protein is CASSQAPGRTYEQYF. The DNA of the CDR3 is TGCGCCAGCAGCCAAGCACCGGGGAGAACCTACGAGCAGTACTTC. V is TRBV4-1 and J is TRBJ2-7; a weak D match, TRBD2 (5 bases). The ends were cut back, 1 base at V and 2 bases at J, with 12 bases in the middle. Germline V gene sequence: CDR1 MGHRA, CDR2 YSYEKL. The CDR3 runs 15 residues.

On this clonotype: The junction does not match germline at one end; this may be a read error. The genes are TRBV7-9 and TRBJ2-3, with 7 nucleotides matching TRBD2. This CDR3 is 13 amino acids long. Germline V CDR1 and CDR2: SEHNR, FQNEAQ (reference sequence). For the CDR3, the DNA is TGTGCCAACAGCCGCGGGAGCTCAGATACGCAGTATTTT. It encodes CANSRGSSDTQYF.

This clonotype has only one observation. CDR3 in DNA: TGCAGTGCTAGTGGGTCCAGGACCAACACCGGGGAGCTGTTTTTT. The encoded protein is CSASGSRTNTGELFF. The genes are TRBV20-1 and TRBJ2-2, with D hard to call. CDR3 size: 15 residues. V lost 3 bases to trimming and J lost 2 bases, with 13 bases between them. Germline V gives CDR1 DFQATT, CDR2 SNEGSKA (reference sequence).

To note about this clonotype: Because it lacks the conserved phenylalanine or tryptophan at the end, this CDR3 is likely a read error. The chain employs TRBV20-1 and TRBJ2-3; 11 nucleotides line up with TRBD1. Germline V gives CDR1 DFQATT, CDR2 SNEGSKA (reference sequence). V was pared by 5 bases and J by 3 bases, with 1 base of the junction left unmatched. The CDR3 contains 13 residues. CDR3 in amino acids: CSAGDRGTDTQYL. CDR3 bases: TGCAGTGCTGGGGACAGGGGGACAGATACGCAGTATTTA.

This clonotype was observed a few times. This chain joins TRBV28 and TRBJ2-5; 10 bases line up with TRBD2. Germline CDR1 MDHEN, CDR2 SYDVKM. This CDR3 contains 18 residues. The J segment lost 2 bases and the V segment lost 3 bases, leaving 12 bases of the junction unmatched. CDR3 sequence: CASSFLAVAGGKQETQYF. DNA of the CDR3: TGTGCCAGCAGTTTCCTCGCCGTAGCGGGGGGAAAACAAGAGACCCAGTACTTC.

The V and J genes are TRBV27 and TRBJ2-5, with TRBD2 identical over 8 bases. Looked up from germline, CDR1 is MNHEY and CDR2 is SMNVEV (reference sequence). This CDR3 has 13 amino acids. V was clipped by 4 bases and J by 4 bases; unmatched bases: 2. CDR3 coding DNA: TGTGCCAGCAGTTCCGGGACTAGAGAGACCCAGTACTTC. This gives the protein CASSSGTRETQYF.

Only a few counts were recorded for this clonotype. V gene TRBV7-9 combines with J gene TRBJ2-3; perhaps TRBD2 as D (6 bases). V lost 1 base to trimming and J lost 4 bases, with 6 bases between them. The CDR3 sequence is 13 residues long. Per germline, CDR1 SEHNR and CDR2 FQNEAQ (reference sequence). The CDR3 DNA sequence: TGTGCCAGCAGCTTAGGGGGGGCAGATACGCAGTATTTT. This sequence encodes CASSLGGADTQYF.

This chain joins TRBV25-1 and TRBJ1-2; 7 bases fit TRBD1. The CDR3 is 14 residues long. The germline CDR1 and CDR2 sequences are MGHDK and SYGVNS. The junction had 12 bases not matched to a gene; V was cut back by 7 bases and J by 7 bases. Here the CDR3 DNA reads TGTGCCAGCACCTCTCTGTCGGGACAGAGTGGCTACACCTTC. Its protein product is CASTSLSGQSGYTF.

This clonotype appeared a few times. This rearrangement joins TRBV7-2 to TRBJ2-7; 10 nucleotides match TRBD2. V lost 8 bases to trimming and J lost 4 bases; unmatched junction nucleotides: 5. Germline values: CDR1 SGHTA, CDR2 FQGNSA. This CDR3 has 13 amino acids. The CDR3 reads CASAPGLAYEQYF. DNA of the CDR3: TGTGCCAGCGCCCCGGGACTAGCGTACGAGCAGTACTTC.

This clonotype is labeled medium-sized (0.01 to 0.1%). The chain couples TRBV15 to TRBJ1-5; 9 bases map to TRBD1. The junction had 4 bases not matched to a gene; V was cut back by 3 bases and J by 7 bases. Germline V CDR1 and CDR2: LNHNV, YYDKDF (reference sequence). The CDR3 extends over 14 amino acids. The CDR3 nucleotides read TGTGCCACCAGCAGCCGGACAGGGGAGCAGCCCCAGCATTTT. Translating it yields CATSSRTGEQPQHF.

This clonotype was observed a handful of times. This rearrangement joins TRBV12-3 or TRBV12-4 to TRBJ1-5, with a tentative D call TRBD1 (5 bases). The germline V and J ends were trimmed by 7 bases and 4 bases, with 20 bases remaining between them. The CDR3 runs to 16 residues. CDR3 sequence reads: CASTTGPAAHNQPQHF. DNA for the CDR3: TGTGCCAGCACCACGGGGCCTGCTGCGCATAATCAGCCCCAGCATTTT.

The sample holds one count of this clonotype. V usage is TRBV5-1 and J usage is TRBJ1-2; 8 bases agree with TRBD1. This CDR3 comprises 14 residues. Trimming took 3 bases from V and 4 from J; bases not matched to a gene: 5. Per the germline V gene, CDR1 is SGHRS and CDR2 is YFSETQ. DNA of the CDR3: TGCGCCAGCAGCTCCGGGACAGGCTTCTATGGCTACACCTTC. Its translation is CASSSGTGFYGYTF.